This T cell receptor beta chain was identified in a study of cytomegalovirus exposure and HLA in healthy donors. The V gene lost 7 bases and the J gene lost 4 bases, with 10 bases spanning the gap. This CDR3 has 13 amino acids. Germline values: CDR1 SNHLY, CDR2 FYNNEI. It was with 60 Vbeta and 13 Jbeta primers that the PCR ran. Per the original data handling: Approximately 12 million of the roughly 77 million unique TCR beta chains counted in a later analysis were shared. Using immunoSEQ multiplex PCR, the repertoire was profiled, and TCRdb retains in-frame clones only, with some absent. V and J calls and clone size follow that table, whereas D and trimming were derived from the DNA. Among 95,000 to 110,000 clones listed, roughly 70% were seen once.

The chain carries TRBV2 and TRBJ2-2, with D maybe TRBD1 (6 bases). Material for sequencing was PBMCs. The sequence came from a woman in her fifties or sixties in good health and CMV-seronegative. The CDR3 coding sequence is TGTGCCAGCAAGGGGACACCCACCGGGGAGCTGTTTTTT. This sequence encodes CASKGTPTGELFF.